This entry concerns a single T cell receptor beta chain. Its target is unknown. Terminally differentiated effector memory CD45RA+ cells were left out of the naive CD8 fraction, which was CD45RO-negative and positively selected for CCR7. The protocol was immunoSEQ multiplex PCR, while the TCRdb copy is restricted to in-frame clones and leaves out a portion. The repertoire includes under 1 million clones, approximately 97% of them detected once, and less than 0.25% sits in the top ten. CDR3 length equals 14 residues. CDR1 is MNHEY, CDR2 SMNVEV, per germline (reference sequence). V lost 3 bases to trimming and J lost 1 base, with 9 bases between them. The data belong to a study of shared clonotypes between healthy human individuals. The study's findings and limits: Genetic and exposure-history diversity was limited by the few donors.

The sequencing input was naive CD8+ T cells sorted from blood. This chain uses TRBV27 with TRBJ2-5; D not resolved. The clonotype was recovered from a man between 25 and 39 years old in good health. CDR3 in amino acids: CASSFASPQETQYF. The CDR3 DNA reads TGTGCCAGCAGTTTCGCTTCCCCCCAAGAGACCCAGTACTTC.